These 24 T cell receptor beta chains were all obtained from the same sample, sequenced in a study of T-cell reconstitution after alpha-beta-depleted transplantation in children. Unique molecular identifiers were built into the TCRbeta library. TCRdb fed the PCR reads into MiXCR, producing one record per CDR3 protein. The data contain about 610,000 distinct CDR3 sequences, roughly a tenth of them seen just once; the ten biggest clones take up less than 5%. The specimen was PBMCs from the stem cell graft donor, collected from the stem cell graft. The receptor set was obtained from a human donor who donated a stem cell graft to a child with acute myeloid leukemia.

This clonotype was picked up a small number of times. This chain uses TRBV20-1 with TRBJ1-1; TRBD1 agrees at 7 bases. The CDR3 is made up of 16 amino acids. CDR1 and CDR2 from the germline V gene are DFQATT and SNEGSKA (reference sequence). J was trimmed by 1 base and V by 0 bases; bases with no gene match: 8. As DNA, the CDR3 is TGCAGTGCTAGAGATCCCCAGGGGGGGACGAACACTGAAGCTTTCTTT. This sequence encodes CSARDPQGGTNTEAFF.

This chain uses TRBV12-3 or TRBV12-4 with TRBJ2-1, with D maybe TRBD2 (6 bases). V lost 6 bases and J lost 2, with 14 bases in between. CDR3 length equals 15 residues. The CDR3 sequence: CASSSGGSPYNEQFF. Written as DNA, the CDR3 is TGTGCCAGCAGCTCCGGGGGAAGCCCCTACAATGAGCAGTTCTTC.

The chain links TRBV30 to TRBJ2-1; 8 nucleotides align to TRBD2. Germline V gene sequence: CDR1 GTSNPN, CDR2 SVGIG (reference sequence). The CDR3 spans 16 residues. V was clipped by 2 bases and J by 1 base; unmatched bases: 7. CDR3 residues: CAWSLSSGYSYNEQFF. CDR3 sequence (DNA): TGTGCCTGGAGTTTATCTAGCGGGTATTCCTACAATGAGCAGTTCTTC.

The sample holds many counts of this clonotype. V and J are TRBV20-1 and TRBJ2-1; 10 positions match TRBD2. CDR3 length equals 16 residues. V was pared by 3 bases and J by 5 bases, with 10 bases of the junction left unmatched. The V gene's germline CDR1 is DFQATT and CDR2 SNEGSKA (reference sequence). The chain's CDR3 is CSAREAASGSDNEQFF. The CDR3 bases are TGCAGTGCTAGGGAGGCGGCTAGCGGGAGTGACAATGAGCAGTTCTTC.

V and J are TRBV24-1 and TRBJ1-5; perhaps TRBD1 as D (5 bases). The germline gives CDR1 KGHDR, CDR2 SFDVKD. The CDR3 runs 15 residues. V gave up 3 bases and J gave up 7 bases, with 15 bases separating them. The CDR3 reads CATSDPAGGDQPQHF. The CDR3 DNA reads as TGTGCCACCAGTGATCCTGCCGGGGGGGACCAGCCCCAGCATTTT.

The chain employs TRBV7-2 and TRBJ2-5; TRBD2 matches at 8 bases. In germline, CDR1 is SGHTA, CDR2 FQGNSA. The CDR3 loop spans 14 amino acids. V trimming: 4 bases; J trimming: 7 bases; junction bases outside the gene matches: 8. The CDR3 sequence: CASSSQRETGTQYF. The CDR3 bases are TGTGCCAGCAGCTCACAGCGGGAGACAGGGACCCAGTACTTC.

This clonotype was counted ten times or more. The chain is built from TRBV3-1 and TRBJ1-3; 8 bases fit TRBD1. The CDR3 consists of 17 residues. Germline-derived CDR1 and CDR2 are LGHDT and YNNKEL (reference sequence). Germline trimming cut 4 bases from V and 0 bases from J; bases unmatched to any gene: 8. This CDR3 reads CASSLSGTGLSGNTIYF. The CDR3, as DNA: TGTGCCAGCAGCCTTTCCGGGACAGGACTCTCTGGAAACACCATATATTTT.

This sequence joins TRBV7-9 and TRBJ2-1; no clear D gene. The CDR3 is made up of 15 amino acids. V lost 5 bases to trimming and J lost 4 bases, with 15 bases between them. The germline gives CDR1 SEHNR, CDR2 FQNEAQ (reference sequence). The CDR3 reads CASSPSLGLYNEQFF. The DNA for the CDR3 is TGTGCCAGCAGCCCTAGTCTGGGTCTATACAATGAGCAGTTCTTC.

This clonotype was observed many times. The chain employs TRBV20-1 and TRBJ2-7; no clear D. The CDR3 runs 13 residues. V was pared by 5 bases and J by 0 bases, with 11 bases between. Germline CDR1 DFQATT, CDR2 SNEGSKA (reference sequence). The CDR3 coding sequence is TGCAGTGCTCAACGTCCCGGCTCCTACGAGCAGTACTTC. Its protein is CSAQRPGSYEQYF.

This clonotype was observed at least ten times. The CDR3 loop reads CASSRGQGNSGANVLTF. The CDR3 nucleotides are TGTGCCAGCAGCCGCGGACAGGGTAACTCTGGGGCCAACGTCCTGACTTTC. The V and J genes are TRBV7-9 and TRBJ2-6; TRBD1 matches 8 bases. This CDR3 has 17 residues. Germline lookup yields CDR1 SEHNR and CDR2 FQNEAQ (reference sequence). V lost 5 bases and J lost 0; bases outside the gene matches: 6.

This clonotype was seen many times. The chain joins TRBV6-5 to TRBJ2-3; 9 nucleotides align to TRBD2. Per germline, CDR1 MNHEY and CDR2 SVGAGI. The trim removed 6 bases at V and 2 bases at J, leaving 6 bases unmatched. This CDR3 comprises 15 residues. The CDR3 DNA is TGTGCCAGCAGCCGACTAGCGGCCTACACAGATACGCAGTATTTT. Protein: CASSRLAAYTDTQYF.

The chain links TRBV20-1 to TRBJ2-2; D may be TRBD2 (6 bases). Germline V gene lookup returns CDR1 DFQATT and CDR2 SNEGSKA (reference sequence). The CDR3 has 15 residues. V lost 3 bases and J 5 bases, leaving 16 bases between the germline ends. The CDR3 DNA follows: TGCAGTGCTAGTAGCTCAACCCGGGGGACCGGGGAGCTGTTTTTT. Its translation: CSASSSTRGTGELFF.

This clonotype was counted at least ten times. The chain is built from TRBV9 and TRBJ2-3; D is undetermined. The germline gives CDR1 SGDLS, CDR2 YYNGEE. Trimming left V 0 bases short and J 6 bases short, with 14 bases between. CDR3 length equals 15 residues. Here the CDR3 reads CASSVAARIRDTQYF. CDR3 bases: TGTGCCAGCAGCGTAGCGGCTAGAATCCGTGATACGCAGTATTTT.

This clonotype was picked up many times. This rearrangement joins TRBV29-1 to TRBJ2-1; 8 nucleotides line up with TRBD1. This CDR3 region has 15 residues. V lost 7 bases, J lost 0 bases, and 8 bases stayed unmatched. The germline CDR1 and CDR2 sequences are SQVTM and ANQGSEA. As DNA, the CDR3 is TGCAGCGGGAAAGGACAGGGAAGCTCCTACAATGAGCAGTTCTTC. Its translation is CSGKGQGSSYNEQFF.

The CDR3 protein is CASSDYRGAPGEQYF. The CDR3 DNA sequence: TGTGCCAGCAGTGACTATCGGGGGGCCCCGGGCGAGCAGTACTTC. The rearrangement links TRBV2 to TRBJ2-7; D is perhaps TRBD2 (7 bases). The V gene's germline CDR1 is SNHLY and CDR2 FYNNEI. This CDR3 has 15 amino acids. V gave up 3 bases and J gave up 6 bases, with 18 bases separating them.

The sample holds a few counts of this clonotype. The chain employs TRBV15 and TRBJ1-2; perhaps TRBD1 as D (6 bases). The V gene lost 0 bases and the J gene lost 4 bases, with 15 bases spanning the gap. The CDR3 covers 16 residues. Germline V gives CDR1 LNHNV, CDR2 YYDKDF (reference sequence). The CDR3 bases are TGTGCCACCAGCAGAGATCGGGACACACCTGTCTATGGCTACACCTTC. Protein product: CATSRDRDTPVYGYTF. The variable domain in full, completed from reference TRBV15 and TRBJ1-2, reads DAMVIQNPRYQVTQFGKPVTLSCSQTLNHNVMYWYQQKSSQAPKLLFHYYDKDFNNEADTPDNFQSRRPNTSFCFLDIRSPGLGDTAMYLCATSRDRDTPVYGYTFGSGTRLTVV.

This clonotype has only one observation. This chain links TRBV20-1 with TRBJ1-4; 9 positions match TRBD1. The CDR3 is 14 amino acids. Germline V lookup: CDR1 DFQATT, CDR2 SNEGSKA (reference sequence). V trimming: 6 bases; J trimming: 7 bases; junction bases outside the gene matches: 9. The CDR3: CSASGTGTSEKLFF. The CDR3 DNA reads TGCAGTGCGAGTGGGACAGGGACAAGTGAAAAACTGTTTTTT.

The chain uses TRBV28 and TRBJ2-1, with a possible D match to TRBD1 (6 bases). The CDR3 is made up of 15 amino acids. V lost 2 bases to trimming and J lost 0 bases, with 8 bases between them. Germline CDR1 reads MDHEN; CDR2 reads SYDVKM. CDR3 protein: CASSLTGPSYNEQFF. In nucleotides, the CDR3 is TGTGCCAGCAGTTTAACAGGGCCCTCCTACAATGAGCAGTTCTTC. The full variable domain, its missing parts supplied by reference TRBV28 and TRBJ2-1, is DVKVTQSSRYLVKRTGEKVFLECVQDMDHENMFWYRQDPGLGLRLIYFSYDVKMKEKGDIPEGYSVSREKKERFSLILESASTNQTSMYLCASSLTGPSYNEQFFGPGTRLTVL.

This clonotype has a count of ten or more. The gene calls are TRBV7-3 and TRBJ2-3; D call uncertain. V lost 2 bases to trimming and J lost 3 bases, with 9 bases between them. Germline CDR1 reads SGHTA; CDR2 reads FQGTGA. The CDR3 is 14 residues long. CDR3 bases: TGTGCCAGCAGCTTAGGAATAGGGACAGATACGCAGTATTTT. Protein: CASSLGIGTDTQYF.

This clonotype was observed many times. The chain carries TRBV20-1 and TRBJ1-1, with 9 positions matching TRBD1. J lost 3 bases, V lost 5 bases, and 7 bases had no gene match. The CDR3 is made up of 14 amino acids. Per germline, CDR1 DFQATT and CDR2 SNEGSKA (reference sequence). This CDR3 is CSAGLTGGYTEAFF. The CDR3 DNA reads TGCAGTGCTGGCCTGACAGGGGGATACACTGAAGCTTTCTTT.

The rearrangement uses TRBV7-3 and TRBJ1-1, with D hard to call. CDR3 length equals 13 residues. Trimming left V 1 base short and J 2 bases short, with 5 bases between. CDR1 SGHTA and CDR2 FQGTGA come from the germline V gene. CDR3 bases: TGTGCCAGCAGCTTAAGGTACAACACTGAAGCTTTCTTT. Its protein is CASSLRYNTEAFF.

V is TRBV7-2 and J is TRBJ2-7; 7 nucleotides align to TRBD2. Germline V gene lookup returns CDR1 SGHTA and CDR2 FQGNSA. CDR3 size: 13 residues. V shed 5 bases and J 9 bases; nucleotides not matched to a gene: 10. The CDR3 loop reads CASSPRGERGQYF. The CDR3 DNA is TGTGCCAGCAGCCCACGGGGGGAAAGGGGGCAGTACTTC.

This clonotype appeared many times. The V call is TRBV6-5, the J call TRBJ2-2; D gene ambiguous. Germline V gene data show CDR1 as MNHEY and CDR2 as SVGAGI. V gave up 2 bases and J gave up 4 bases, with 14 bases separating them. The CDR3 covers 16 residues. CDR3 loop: CASSYGVVVLTGELFF. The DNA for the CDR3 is TGTGCCAGCAGTTACGGGGTGGTGGTGCTCACCGGGGAGCTGTTTTTT.

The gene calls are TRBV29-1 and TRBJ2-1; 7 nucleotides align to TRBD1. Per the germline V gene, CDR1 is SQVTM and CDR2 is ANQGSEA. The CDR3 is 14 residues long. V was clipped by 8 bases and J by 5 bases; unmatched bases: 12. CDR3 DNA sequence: TGCAGCTACCTGGGTAGGGGGCCAGACAATGAGCAGTTCTTC. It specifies CSYLGRGPDNEQFF.